The rows below give T cell receptor beta chains drawn from one sample of a study of OX40 agonist ivuxolimab in advanced cancers. Only in-frame clones appear in the TCRdb table, and some are missing; sequencing was by immunoSEQ multiplex PCR. This table has approximately 21,000 clones, around three quarters appearing once. Sequenced material: CD4+ or CD8+ T cells sorted from blood, taken in a trial of the OX40 agonist ivuxolimab. These TCRs come from an adult with an advanced solid tumor such as melanoma, head and neck, liver or kidney cancer. Both conserved end residues are part of each CDR3. D genes are given only for firm matches. Clone size, where shown, is once, few, many, or a class for clones that have expanded.

many	TRBV6-5	TRBJ2-7	NA	TGTGCCAGCAGTTACCTACAGGGTTACGAGCAGTACTTC	CASSYLQGYEQYF
NA	TRBV15	TRBJ2-7	TRBD1	TGTGCCACCAGCAGAGGGGCAGGGGGATACGAGCAGTACTTC	CATSRGAGGYEQYF
NA	TRBV19	TRBJ2-5	TRBD2	TGTGCCAGTAGTACCGGACTAGCGGAAGAGACCCAGTACTTC	CASSTGLAEETQYF
once	TRBV29-1	TRBJ2-7	TRBD1	TGCAGCGTCCACGACAGGGGGAACGAGCAGTACTTC	CSVHDRGNEQYF
few	TRBV6-1	TRBJ1-2	NA	TGTGCCAGCAGTGACGGCGGGGGGCGTGGCTACACCTTC	CASSDGGGRGYTF
NA	TRBV27	TRBJ2-1	TRBD2	TGTGCCAGCAGTTTAAATAGCGGGCTCTCCTACAATGAGCAGTTCTTC	CASSLNSGLSYNEQFF
NA	TRBV27	TRBJ1-5	NA	TGTGCCAGCAGTTCTAATCAGCCCCAGCATTTT	CASSSNQPQHF
NA	TRBV2	TRBJ2-2	NA	TGTGCCAGCAGTTACAGGGAAGGGATCGGGGAGCTGTTTTTT	CASSYREGIGELFF
once	TRBV13	TRBJ2-7	NA	TGTGCCAGCAGCCCCCCCGGAGCGGGCAGAGCCTTCTACGAGCAGTACTTC	CASSPPGAGRAFYEQYF
NA	TRBV5-8	TRBJ2-5	NA	TGTGCCAGCAGTTTTGAAGGGACCTCAAAGGGAGAGACCCAGTACTTC	CASSFEGTSKGETQYF
NA	TRBV7-6	TRBJ1-3	TRBD1	TGTGCCAGCAGACCTGGGACAGGGGGCCACCCTGGAAACACCATATATTTT	CASRPGTGGHPGNTIYF
NA	TRBV10-3	TRBJ2-7	TRBD1	TGTGCCATCAGTGATGAGGGACAGCGCTACGAGCAGTACTTC	CAISDEGQRYEQYF
NA	TRBV10-2	TRBJ2-7	TRBD2	TGCGCCAGCAGCTCTAGCGGGTACTACGAGCAGTACTTC	CASSSSGYYEQYF
NA	TRBV21-1	TRBJ2-5	NA	TGTGCCAGCAGCACCGGGCAGGGCTCTTCTCAAGAGACCCAGTACTTC	CASSTGQGSSQETQYF
once	TRBV5-6	TRBJ2-3	NA	TGTGCCAGCAGCCCAACGGAGGACCCAGAAAAAGATACGCAGTATTTT	CASSPTEDPEKDTQYF
NA	TRBV2	TRBJ2-5	NA	TGTGCCAGCAGCCCCGGGGGACGGTCACAAGAGACCCAGTACTTC	CASSPGGRSQETQYF
once	TRBV6-4	TRBJ2-1	NA	TGTGCCATCCGTGACCGGGGGCCTTACAATGAGCAGTTCTTC	CAIRDRGPYNEQFF
NA	TRBV9	TRBJ2-5	NA	TGTGCCAGCAGCGTAGCTTCGCAGGGCCTTGAGACCCAGTACTTC	CASSVASQGLETQYF
NA	TRBV7-2	TRBJ1-2	TRBD1	TGTGCCAGCAGCTCTTGGACAGGGTTGAACTATGGCTACACCTTC	CASSSWTGLNYGYTF
NA	TRBV12-5	TRBJ1-4	NA	TGTGCTAGTGGGGAAGAGGGGCATGAAAAACTGTTTTTT	CASGEEGHEKLFF
NA	TRBV6-1	TRBJ2-7	TRBD2	TGTGCCAGCAGTGAACAACCGGGACTAGCGGGCCTCTCCTACGAGCAGTACTTC	CASSEQPGLAGLSYEQYF
NA	TRBV13	TRBJ2-7	TRBD2	TGTGCCAGCAGCTTGGGACTAGCCTACGAGCAGTACTTC	CASSLGLAYEQYF
NA	TRBV6-6	TRBJ2-1	NA	TGTGCCAGCTTGGAGATGAGTGAGCAGTTCTTC	CASLEMSEQFF
NA	TRBV30	TRBJ1-1	NA	TGTGCCTGGAGTCTGGAACTTGAAGCTTTCTTT	CAWSLELEAFF
NA	TRBV6-4	TRBJ1-1	TRBD1	TGTGCCAGCAGTGACCTCACGAATGAAGACAGGGCCCTGTGCGACACTGAAGCTTTCTTT	CASSDLTNEDRALCDTEAFF
NA	TRBV9	TRBJ2-7	TRBD2	TGTGCCAGCAGCCTAACTAGCGATTCCTACGAGCAGTACTTC	CASSLTSDSYEQYF
NA	TRBV7-3	TRBJ2-1	TRBD1	TGTGCCAGCAGCTCGTCATCCGGGACAGGGTATGAGCAGTTCTTC	CASSSSSGTGYEQFF
NA	TRBV27	TRBJ2-7	NA	TGTGCCAGCAGTTTCAGGGGCCCCCTGGGGGAGCAGTACTTC	CASSFRGPLGEQYF
NA	TRBV5-6	TRBJ1-6	NA	TGTGCCAGCAGCGAGGCGTTTACTGTCTATAATTCACCCCTCCACTTT	CASSEAFTVYNSPLHF
few	TRBV13	TRBJ2-7	NA	TGTGCCAGCAGCCCCAACAGGGTTCCCTACTACGAGCAGTACTTC	CASSPNRVPYYEQYF
NA	TRBV19	TRBJ2-1	NA	TGTGCCAGTTCCCCGGCAGGGGAGAATGAGCAGTTCTTC	CASSPAGENEQFF
NA	TRBV11-2	TRBJ2-7	NA	TGTGCCAGCAGCTTGACACCTTCCTACGAGCAGTACTTC	CASSLTPSYEQYF
NA	TRBV10-1	TRBJ1-2	NA	TGCGCCAGCAGTGAGAACAAGAACTATGGCTACACCTTC	CASSENKNYGYTF
NA	TRBV12-5	TRBJ1-1	NA	TGTGCTAGTGGTTTGGTACAGGGTACGGGTGAAGCTTTCTTT	CASGLVQGTGEAFF
NA	TRBV11-3	TRBJ2-6	TRBD1	TGTGCCAGCAGCCCTGGACAGGGAGGCCCTGGGGCCAACGTCCTGACTTTC	CASSPGQGGPGANVLTF
NA	TRBV4-2	TRBJ2-7	NA	TGTGCCAGCAGCCAAGATGCCTTCTACGAGCAGTACTTC	CASSQDAFYEQYF
NA	TRBV6-5	TRBJ1-4	TRBD1	TGTGCCAGCAGTGACAGGGGCTGGAATGAAAAACTGTTTTTT	CASSDRGWNEKLFF
NA	TRBV18	TRBJ2-5	NA	TGTGCCAGCTCAGGGCAGGGTCCCTGGGAGACCCAGTACTTC	CASSGQGPWETQYF
NA	TRBV6-1	TRBJ2-1	NA	TGTGCCAGCAGTGAAGCGGACAATGAGCAGTTCTTC	CASSEADNEQFF
few	TRBV7-9	TRBJ2-1	TRBD2	TGTGCCAGCAGCCGGGAGGGGGACCCGGTTCAGCAGTTCTTC	CASSREGDPVQQFF
NA	TRBV6-5	TRBJ1-2	TRBD1	TGTGCCAGCAGTTACGAGGCAGGGGGTGATGGCTACACCTTC	CASSYEAGGDGYTF
few	TRBV7-9	TRBJ2-7	TRBD1	TGTGCCAGCAGCTTAGAAGAGGGGGCCCTAGCCTACGAGCAGTACTTC	CASSLEEGALAYEQYF
NA	TRBV7-9	TRBJ1-1	NA	TGTGCCAGCAGCTTAGATGGGGGGACTGAAGCTTTCTTT	CASSLDGGTEAFF
NA	TRBV4-1	TRBJ2-3	NA	TGCGCCAGCAGCCAAGAATCTAGCCAGTTTGGAGATACGCAGTATTTT	CASSQESSQFGDTQYF
few	TRBV7-3	TRBJ1-1	TRBD1	TGTGCCAGCAGCGAACGACAGGGCCCCACTGAAGCTTTCTTT	CASSERQGPTEAFF
NA	TRBV7-6	TRBJ1-3	TRBD1	TGTGCCAGCAGCCGAAGACAGGGCTCTGGAAACACCATATATTTT	CASSRRQGSGNTIYF
NA	TRBV15	TRBJ2-1	TRBD2	TGTGCCACCAGCAGAGACAGGGAGGGCTCCTACAATGAGCAGTTCTTC	CATSRDREGSYNEQFF
once	TRBV5-6	TRBJ1-2	NA	TGTGCCAGCAGCCTCACATGGACTGGCTACACCTTC	CASSLTWTGYTF
few	TRBV2	TRBJ1-2	NA	TGTGCCAGCAGTTACGGGGGGGAGGGCTACACCTTC	CASSYGGEGYTF
NA	TRBV7-9	TRBJ2-2	NA	TGTGCCAGCAGCTTAGGATGGGAGGACGGGGAGCTGTTTTTT	CASSLGWEDGELFF
NA	TRBV27	TRBJ2-2	NA	TGTGCCAGCTCGGAAGATGACAGGAGCACCGGGGAGCTGTTTTTT	CASSEDDRSTGELFF
few	TRBV6-8	TRBJ1-2	NA	TGTGCCAGCAGTTACGGGGGGGAGGGCTACACCTTC	CASSYGGEGYTF
few	TRBV7-2	TRBJ1-1	NA	TGTGCCAGCAGCTTAGCGCGGACGGCACTGAACACTGAAGCTTTCTTT	CASSLARTALNTEAFF
NA	TRBV10-3	TRBJ2-1	NA	TGTGCCATCAGTGACGGAGGGGATGAGCAGTTCTTC	CAISDGGDEQFF
few	TRBV6-1	TRBJ2-1	NA	TGTGCCAGCAGTTCCGGGACAAGAGAGCAGTTCTTC	CASSSGTREQFF